The subject of this entry is one T cell receptor (beta chain). The data were obtained in a study of blood T cell repertoires in COVID-19. Original processing methods: How many nucleated cells were present was estimated from reference gene primer amplification. Clones were sequenced by immunoSEQ multiplex PCR, and TCRdb holds only the in-frame ones, with some missing. V and J calls and clone size are as listed in that table; D and trimming were resolved from the DNA. The table records around 180,000 clones, approximately 85% of them present only once. With 6 bases removed from V and 6 bases from J, the gap between germline ends came to 14 bases. CDR3 length equals 13 residues.

The sequence derives from an elderly woman with acute or convalescent COVID-19. The gene calls are TRBV12-3 or TRBV12-4 and TRBJ1-2, with D possibly TRBD1 on 5 matching bases. Specimen: peripheral blood. The CDR3 bases are TGTGCCAGCAGCTCTTCAGGGTCCCATGGCTACACCTTC. It yields the protein CASSSSGSHGYTF.